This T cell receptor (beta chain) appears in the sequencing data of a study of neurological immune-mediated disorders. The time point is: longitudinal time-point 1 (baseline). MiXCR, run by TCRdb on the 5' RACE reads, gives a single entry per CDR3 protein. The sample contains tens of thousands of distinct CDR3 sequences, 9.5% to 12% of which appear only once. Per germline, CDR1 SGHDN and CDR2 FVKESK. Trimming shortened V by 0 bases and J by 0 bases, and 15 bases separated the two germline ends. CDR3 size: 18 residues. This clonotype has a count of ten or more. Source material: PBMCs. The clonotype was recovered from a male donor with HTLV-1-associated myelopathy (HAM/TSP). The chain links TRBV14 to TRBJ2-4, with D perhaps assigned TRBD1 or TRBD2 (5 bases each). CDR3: CASSQEGTGPVAKNIQYF. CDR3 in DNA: TGTGCCAGCAGCCAAGAAGGAACGGGGCCCGTAGCCAAAAACATTCAGTACTTC.